This T cell receptor (beta chain) came from a study of blood T cells in healthy people across ages. Study in general: Researchers report that template switching captured about one barcoded beta molecule per two T cells.

Study-wide findings and caveats: No one knew whether donors had CMV, which possibly confounded expanded clonotype changes.

As for this clonotype: The antigen is undetermined.

There are 13 residues in the CDR3. After removal of 7 bases from V and 3 bases from J, the junction contained 9 bases not matched to a gene. Germline-derived CDR1 and CDR2 are SQVTM and ANQGSEA. Primers used in a second PCR of about 7 to 12 cycles were a sample-barcoded 5' primer and a J-beta primer mix. Each of the samples gave a minimum of 2.5 million paired-end reads that contained CDR3. TCRdb analysed the 5' RACE reads with MiXCR anew, one entry per CDR3 protein. The data show more than 800,000 distinct CDR3 sequences, 35% to 55% seen once. The sequencing input was blood. This TCR came from a woman aged 55-69 years in good health. The chain joins TRBV29-1 to TRBJ2-7; 7 bases agree with TRBD1. The CDR3 spells CSARTGADYEQYF. In DNA, the CDR3 is TGCAGCGCTCGGACAGGAGCTGACTACGAGCAGTACTTC.